This T cell receptor (beta chain) is from a study of cytomegalovirus exposure and HLA in healthy donors. With respect to this clone: The antigen is not known.

General study points: When analyzed later, the rates of TCR association showed variation by HLA locus, with DRB1 the most and HLA-C the fewest. Most TCR beta V segments were productive about 90% or about 30% of the time in an earlier analysis. Judged likely to be a sequencing artifact was a cluster of highly shared sequence variants. The listing of 150 to 200 TCR beta chains classed them as cytomegalovirus-associated.

The PCR had 60 Vbeta and 13 Jbeta primers. Assay: immunoSEQ multiplex PCR; the TCRdb copy retains only in-frame clones and omits some. The sample holds roughly 140,000 clones, roughly three quarters seen once. The sequencing input was PBMCs. The sequence derives from a female donor in good health and CMV-seronegative.

The CDR3 DNA follows: TGTGCCAGCATCCGAACCTGGACTGCCGTTTCCGTCGAGGATACGCAGTATTTT. It is translated as CASIRTWTAVSVEDTQYF. This chain joins TRBV5-6 and TRBJ2-3; D is possibly TRBD2 (5 bases). V lost 6 bases and J lost 6, with 29 bases in between. The CDR3 has 18 amino acids. Per germline, CDR1 SGHDT and CDR2 YYEEEE.